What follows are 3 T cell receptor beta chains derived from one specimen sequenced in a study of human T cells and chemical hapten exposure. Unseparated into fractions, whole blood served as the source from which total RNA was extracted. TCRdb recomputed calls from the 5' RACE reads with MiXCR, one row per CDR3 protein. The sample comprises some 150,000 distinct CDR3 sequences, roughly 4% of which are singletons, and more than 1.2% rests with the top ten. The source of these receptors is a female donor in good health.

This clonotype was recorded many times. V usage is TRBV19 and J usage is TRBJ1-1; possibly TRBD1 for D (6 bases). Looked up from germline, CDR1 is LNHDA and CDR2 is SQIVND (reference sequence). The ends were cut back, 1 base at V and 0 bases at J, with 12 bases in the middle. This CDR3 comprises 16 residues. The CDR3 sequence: CASSIVPGALNTEAFF. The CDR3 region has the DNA TGTGCCAGTAGTATAGTTCCGGGGGCTCTGAACACTGAAGCTTTCTTT.

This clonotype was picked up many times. The CDR3 DNA sequence: TGTGCCAGCAGAAACAGGGACGGTCAGCCCCAGCATTTT. Its protein product is CASRNRDGQPQHF. The rearrangement links TRBV12-3 or TRBV12-4 to TRBJ1-5, with D possibly being TRBD1 (6 bases). V was clipped by 6 bases and J by 6 bases, with 12 bases between them. The CDR3 has 13 residues.

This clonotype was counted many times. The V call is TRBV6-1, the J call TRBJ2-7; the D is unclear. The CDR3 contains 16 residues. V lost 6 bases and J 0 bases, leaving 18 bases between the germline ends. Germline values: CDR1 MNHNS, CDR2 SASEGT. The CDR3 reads CASRGPGPRSSYEQYF. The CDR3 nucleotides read TGTGCCAGCAGAGGACCGGGTCCCCGGAGCTCCTACGAGCAGTACTTC.